This T cell receptor (beta chain) appears in the sequencing data of a study of vaccination and CD4 T cells after COVID-19. Overall study context: Overlapping peptides of the spike proteins of SARS-CoV-2, HCoV-NL63, HCoV-OC43 and HCoV-229E were used for cell stimulation.

Trimming shortened V by 3 bases and J by 2 bases, and 7 bases separated the two germline ends. This CDR3 region has 13 residues. Per the germline V gene, CDR1 is SGHTA and CDR2 is FQGNSA. With respect to this clonotype: Its antigen is not known.

Treatment described: roughly 10-day PBMC culture with coronavirus spike peptide pools or control peptides (ViraFEST assay). With the Oncomine TCR Beta short-read assay, DNA from cultured CD4+ T cells was sequenced. TCRdb re-derived calls from the PCR reads in MiXCR, one entry per CDR3 protein. This sample has 6,000 or so distinct CDR3 sequences, with around two thirds found just once. Specimen: CD4+ T cells from blood, cultured in vitro. This chain links TRBV7-2 with TRBJ2-5; perhaps TRBD2 as D (6 bases). The origin of this receptor is a human donor who had recovered from COVID-19. The CDR3: CASSFGRQETQYF. In nucleotides, the CDR3 is TGTGCCAGCAGCTTCGGGAGACAAGAGACCCAGTACTTC.